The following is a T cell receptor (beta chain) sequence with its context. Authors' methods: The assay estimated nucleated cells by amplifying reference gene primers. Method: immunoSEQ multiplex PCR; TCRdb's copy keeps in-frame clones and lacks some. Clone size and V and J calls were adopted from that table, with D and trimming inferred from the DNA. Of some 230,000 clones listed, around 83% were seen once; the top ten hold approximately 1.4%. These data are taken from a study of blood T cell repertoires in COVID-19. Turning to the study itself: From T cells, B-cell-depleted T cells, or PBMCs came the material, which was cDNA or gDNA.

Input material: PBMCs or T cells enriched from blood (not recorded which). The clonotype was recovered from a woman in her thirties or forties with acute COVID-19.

This CDR3 is CASSYDGRNQPQHF. The DNA for the CDR3 is TGTGCCAGCAGTTACGATGGCCGCAATCAGCCCCAGCATTTT. The chain carries TRBV6-5 and TRBJ1-5, with D uncertain. The CDR3 has 14 amino acids. Trimming cost V 2 bases and J 2 bases, with 7 bases left between them. The germline CDR1 and CDR2 sequences are MNHEY and SVGAGI.